This entry lists 26 T cell receptor beta chains sequenced from one sample in a study of response to subunit inactivated influenza vaccine. One entry per CDR3 protein, called by TCRdb with MiXCR from the RT-PCR reads. This sample has over 650,000 distinct CDR3 sequences, with 18% found just once. The material was PBMCs from blood, obtained 4 to 6 days after vaccination. The receptors originated from a man aged 45 to 65 who received an inactivated influenza vaccine.

This chain's CDR3 is CSAHPSGTGSYEQYF. The CDR3 bases are TGCAGTGCCCACCCCAGCGGGACAGGCTCCTACGAGCAGTACTTC. The chain has TRBV20-1 and TRBJ2-7; D perhaps matches TRBD1 (8 bases). This CDR3 is built from 15 residues. Germline lookup yields CDR1 DFQATT and CDR2 SNEGSKA (reference sequence). Trimming pared 6 bases from V and 0 bases from J, leaving 18 bases between.

This clonotype was seen more than once but under ten times. The V call is TRBV11-2, the J call TRBJ2-1; D is ambiguous. The CDR3 runs to 15 residues. V lost 1 base to trimming and J lost 3 bases, with 10 bases between them. Germline V gene sequence: CDR1 SGHAT, CDR2 FQNNGV. The CDR3 here is CASSLAVARYNEQFF. The CDR3 coding sequence is TGTGCCAGCAGCTTAGCGGTCGCCCGCTACAATGAGCAGTTCTTC.

The J gene is TRBJ1-4, the V gene TRBV12-3 or TRBV12-4; 10 bases fit TRBD1. This CDR3 region has 15 residues. The junction had 3 bases not matched to a gene; V was cut back by 3 bases and J by 5 bases. DNA for the CDR3: TGTGCCAGCAGTTTGTCGGGACAGGGGAATGAAAAACTGTTTTTT. This sequence encodes CASSLSGQGNEKLFF.

This rearrangement joins TRBV6-1 to TRBJ1-1; D gene uncertain. Per germline, CDR1 MNHNS and CDR2 SASEGT. CDR3 size: 14 residues. V shed 7 bases and J shed 6 bases, with 18 bases lying between them. The chain's CDR3 is CASTPRSSNPEAFF. CDR3 sequence (DNA): TGTGCCAGCACCCCCCGGTCCAGCAACCCTGAAGCTTTCTTT.

The J gene is TRBJ2-1, the V gene TRBV20-1; unclear D gene. CDR1 and CDR2 (germline): DFQATT, SNEGSKA (reference sequence). The CDR3 has 16 residues. V lost 5 bases, J lost 6 bases, and 23 bases lay in between. CDR3 in DNA: TGCAGTGCTCCTAGGCCCCGACTGGATGGATTCAATGAGCAGTTCTTC. Its protein is CSAPRPRLDGFNEQFF.

This clonotype was counted between two and nine times. The rearrangement links TRBV25-1 to TRBJ2-4; D remains ambiguous. Trimming stripped 0 bases from V and 5 bases from J, with 17 bases between. This CDR3 comprises 17 residues. Germline assignment: CDR1 MGHDK and CDR2 SYGVNS. The CDR3, as DNA: TGTGCCAGCAGTGAATATCTGAGCCTACCGGGCGAAAACATTCAGTACTTC. It is translated as CASSEYLSLPGENIQYF.

This clonotype was seen more than once but under ten times. The J gene is TRBJ1-6, the V gene TRBV6-2 or TRBV6-3; possibly TRBD1 for D (5 bases). This CDR3 region has 15 residues. CDR1 is MNHEY, CDR2 SVGEGT, per germline. Trimming removed 5 bases from V and 9 bases from J, with 17 bases in between. The CDR3: CASSHPGTTSSPLHF. CDR3 sequence (DNA): TGTGCCAGCAGTCATCCCGGGACGACATCTTCACCCCTCCACTTT.

V and J are TRBV4-3 and TRBJ1-6; D gene uncertain. The CDR3 spans 16 residues. The germline V gene encodes CDR1 LGHNA and CDR2 YSLEER. Trimming took 0 bases from V and 8 from J, leaving 14 bases between them. The CDR3 protein is CASSQDPTPVDSPLHF. The CDR3 nucleotides are TGCGCCAGCAGCCAAGACCCGACCCCCGTGGATTCACCCCTCCACTTT.

V usage is TRBV20-1 and J usage is TRBJ1-5; 7 nucleotides line up with TRBD1. The length of the CDR3 is 14 residues. The germline CDR1 and CDR2 sequences are DFQATT and SNEGSKA (reference sequence). The V segment lost 6 bases and the J segment 2 bases; nucleotides outside the gene matches: 7. CDR3 nucleotide sequence: TGCAGTGCAGTGACAGGGTTGGGCAATCAGCCCCAGCATTTT. This codes for CSAVTGLGNQPQHF.

Concerning this clonotype: Since a much larger clone is just one base distant, this may be a read error. V and J are TRBV5-1 and TRBJ2-5; D is possibly TRBD2 (6 bases). This CDR3 contains 15 residues. The germline CDR1 and CDR2 sequences are SGHRS and YFSETQ. In DNA form, the CDR3 reads TGCGCCAGCAGCACCAGCCCGGGGGTATATGAGACCCACTACTTC. It yields the protein CASSTSPGVYETHYF.

The chain links TRBV27 to TRBJ2-7; the D gene could be TRBD1 or TRBD2 (6 bases each). The CDR3 has 14 amino acids. The germline V gene has CDR1 MNHEY and CDR2 SMNVEV (reference sequence). V was cut by 5 bases and J by 7 bases, with 18 bases left in between. This CDR3 is CASSQYGGPFEQYF. CDR3 DNA sequence: TGTGCCAGCAGTCAATACGGGGGCCCGTTTGAGCAGTACTTC.

The chain links TRBV15 to TRBJ1-3; D call uncertain. Germline loops: CDR1 LNHNV, CDR2 YYDKDF (reference sequence). The CDR3 totals 15 residues. The ends were cut back, 0 bases at V and 4 bases at J, with 10 bases in the middle. CDR3 in amino acids: CATSRDPGMGNTIYF. DNA of the CDR3: TGTGCCACCAGCAGAGATCCGGGAATGGGAAACACCATATATTTT.

The chain joins TRBV12-3 or TRBV12-4 to TRBJ1-3, with 7 bases lining up with TRBD1. The CDR3 spans 13 residues. Germline trimming cut 6 bases from V and 4 bases from J; bases unmatched to any gene: 3. CDR3 residues: CASRTTGGNTIYF. The DNA of the CDR3 is TGTGCCAGCAGGACGACAGGGGGAAACACCATATATTTT.

This chain links TRBV10-3 with TRBJ2-7; 10 positions agree with TRBD2. Unmatched junction bases numbered 8, after V lost 4 bases and J lost 5 bases. This CDR3 has 15 amino acids. Germline CDR1 and CDR2: ENHRY and SYGVKD. The CDR3 bases are TGTGCCATCAGTGGCTCACTAGCGGGACAGGACGAGCAGTACTTC. Translated: CAISGSLAGQDEQYF.

J is TRBJ2-7 and V is TRBV20-1; the match to TRBD2 covers 7 bases. V was pared by 2 bases and J by 2 bases, with 6 bases of the junction left unmatched. This CDR3 has 14 amino acids. Germline CDR1 and CDR2: DFQATT and SNEGSKA (reference sequence). The DNA for the CDR3 is TGCAGTGCTAGAAGGGGCGGGAGTCCCTACGAGCAGTACTTC. Its translation: CSARRGGSPYEQYF.

This rearrangement joins TRBV7-6 to TRBJ2-3; 16 nucleotides align to TRBD2. This CDR3 region has 18 residues. Germline V gives CDR1 SGHVS, CDR2 FNYEAQ. V gave up 5 bases and J gave up 4 bases; unmatched junction bases: 9. The CDR3 nucleotides are TGTGCCAGCAGCCCGGGACTAGCGGGAGGGTCTTGGCCAGATACGCAGTATTTT. This encodes CASSPGLAGGSWPDTQYF.

This clonotype appeared a single time. V gene TRBV6-1 combines with J gene TRBJ2-1; the D call may be TRBD1 or TRBD2 (5 bases each). Germline-derived CDR1 and CDR2 are MNHNS and SASEGT. V dropped 6 bases and J dropped 4 bases, with 16 bases sitting between them. CDR3 length equals 15 residues. The CDR3 sequence is CASSLRGAPYNEQFF. The CDR3 DNA reads as TGTGCCAGCAGCCTTCGAGGGGCCCCGTACAATGAGCAGTTCTTC.

The J gene is TRBJ2-1, the V gene TRBV5-6; no clear D gene. This CDR3 contains 15 residues. V was trimmed by 0 bases and J by 2 bases, leaving 9 bases between them. CDR1 and CDR2 (germline): SGHDT, YYEEEE. DNA of the CDR3: TGTGCCAGCAGCTTGGCCACACTAACCTACAATGAGCAGTTCTTC. Amino acids: CASSLATLTYNEQFF.

DNA of the CDR3: TGCGCCAGCAGCTTCACGGGCAGGGCCTACGAGCAGTACTTC. Translating it yields CASSFTGRAYEQYF. This chain links TRBV5-1 with TRBJ2-7, with D maybe TRBD1 (5 bases). The CDR3 sequence is 14 residues long. Germline V CDR1 and CDR2: SGHRS, YFSETQ. V was clipped by 2 bases and J by 2 bases, with 11 bases between them. Variable domain in full (rest from reference TRBV5-1 and TRBJ2-7): KAGVTQTPRYLIKTRGQQVTLSCSPISGHRSVSWYQQTPGQGLQFLFEYFSETQRNKGNFPGRFSGRQFSNSRSEMNVSTLELGDSALYLCASSFTGRAYEQYFGPGTRLTVT.

This clonotype has ten or more counts. The CDR3 loop is CSVVTDGSYEQYF. The DNA for the CDR3 is TGCAGCGTTGTGACGGATGGCTCCTACGAGCAGTACTTC. The gene calls are TRBV29-1 and TRBJ2-7, with D unclear. The CDR3 has 13 residues. Germline V gene lookup returns CDR1 SQVTM and CDR2 ANQGSEA. The ends were cut back, 4 bases at V and 0 bases at J, with 10 bases in the middle.

V usage is TRBV5-6 and J usage is TRBJ2-4, with 10 positions matching TRBD1. The CDR3 contains 18 residues. CDR1 is SGHDT, CDR2 YYEEEE, per germline. With 0 bases clipped from V and 0 bases from J, the junction kept 6 bases outside the gene matches. CDR3 in amino acids: CASSLGGQGSLAKNIQYF. CDR3 nucleotide sequence: TGTGCCAGCAGCTTGGGGGGACAGGGGTCTCTAGCCAAAAACATTCAGTACTTC. The full variable domain, in which reference TRBV5-6 and TRBJ2-4 provide the parts outside the CDR3, is DAGVTQSPTHLIKTRGQQVTLRCSPKSGHDTVSWYQQALGQGPQFIFQYYEEEERQRGNFPDRFSGHQFPNYSSELNVNALLLGDSALYLCASSLGGQGSLAKNIQYFGAGTRLSVL.

This sequence joins TRBV20-1 and TRBJ2-2; D tentatively reads TRBD1 or TRBD2 (5 bases each). Germline V gene sequence: CDR1 DFQATT, CDR2 SNEGSKA (reference sequence). This CDR3 has 13 amino acids. The V end was cut by 3 bases, the J end by 2 bases, with 7 bases between. CDR3 residues: CSARGPNTGELFF. In DNA form, the CDR3 reads TGCAGTGCTAGGGGACCAAACACCGGGGAGCTGTTTTTT.

The V call is TRBV7-9, the J call TRBJ2-1; unclear D gene. Trimming cost V 4 bases and J 7 bases, with 8 bases left between them. Germline CDR1 SEHNR, CDR2 FQNEAQ (reference sequence). The CDR3 extends over 12 amino acids. The CDR3 here is CASSSTWNEQFF. In DNA form, the CDR3 reads TGTGCCAGCAGCTCGACCTGGAATGAGCAGTTCTTC.

The CDR3 coding sequence is TGTGCCAGCTCACCACCGGGACTGGGGGGGGAGGACGAGCAGTACTTC. This sequence encodes CASSPPGLGGEDEQYF. The V call is TRBV18, the J call TRBJ2-7; 7 bases are a match to TRBD2. With 0 bases clipped from V and 5 bases from J, the junction kept 10 bases outside the gene matches. This CDR3 spans 16 amino acids. CDR1 is KGHSH and CDR2 is LQKENI in the germline V gene. Full variable domain (remainder filled in from reference TRBV18 and TRBJ2-7): NAGVMQNPRHLVRRRGQEARLRCSPMKGHSHVYWYRQLPEEGLKFMVYLQKENIIDESGMPKERFSAEFPKEGPSILRIQQVVRGDSAAYFCASSPPGLGGEDEQYFGPGTRLTVT.

This clonotype has a count of ten or more. The chain combines TRBV6-5 with TRBJ2-2; 7 bases align to TRBD1. Trimming removed 4 bases from V and 6 bases from J; junction bases left unmatched: 5. CDR1 is MNHEY and CDR2 is SVGAGI in the germline V gene. This CDR3 has 14 residues. CDR3 bases: TGTGCCAGCAGTTTCAAGGGGGCAGCCGGGGAGCTGTTTTTT. Translation: CASSFKGAAGELFF.

This clonotype was seen only a few times. The rearrangement joins TRBV6-5 to TRBJ2-3; 7 bases fit TRBD2. In germline, CDR1 is MNHEY, CDR2 SVGAGI. Trimming took 3 bases from V and 0 from J; bases not matched to a gene: 12. The length of the CDR3 is 18 residues. CDR3 amino acids: CASSYETDSGRSTDTQYF. Written as DNA, the CDR3 is TGTGCCAGCAGTTATGAGACGGATAGCGGGCGAAGCACAGATACGCAGTATTTT.